Described below is a single T cell receptor beta chain sequence and its context. The data stem from a study of identical twins. The germline V gene encodes CDR1 DFQATT and CDR2 SNEGSKA (reference sequence). V lost 6 bases to trimming and J lost 5 bases; unmatched junction nucleotides: 10. This CDR3 spans 14 amino acids. TCRdb itself ran the 5' RACE reads through MiXCR, one entry per CDR3 protein. Among 450,000 to 600,000 distinct CDR3 sequences listed, under 25% were seen once. These data also featured in a second study, about yellow fever vaccine responses in identical twins.

V is TRBV20-1 and J is TRBJ2-7; 10 bases are a match to TRBD2. The specimen sequenced was CD4+ T cells sorted from blood. The TCR sequence derives from a woman aged 18-29 years in good health. The CDR3, as DNA: TGCAGTGCAACTCTGACTAGCGGGCGCGACGAGCAGTACTTC. It yields the protein CSATLTSGRDEQYF.